The 28 T cell receptor beta chains below all came from one sample that was sequenced in a study of regulatory T cells in long-lasting Graves disease. Documented time point: newly diagnosed GD, antithyroid drugs for less than 3 months. PBMC RNA served as the TCR library source. Assembly of TCR beta libraries relied on iRepertoire HTBI primers together with Arm-PCR of CDR3 regions. TCRdb re-called the multiplex PCR reads through MiXCR, storing one row per CDR3 protein. In the table there are roughly 530,000 distinct CDR3 sequences, 16% of which are singletons. These data were also reused for a study on T cells in Graves' hyperthyroidism and ophthalmopathy.

The sequenced sample was peripheral blood mononuclear cells (PBMCs), obtained at new diagnosis, from a patient treated with antithyroid drugs. Every receptor here comes from a woman between 40 and 65 years old with Graves disease.

The V gene is TRBV3-1, the J gene TRBJ1-5, with no clear D. This CDR3 contains 18 residues. The V end lost 0 bases, the J end lost 6 bases, and 21 bases lay between the germline ends. In germline, CDR1 is LGHDT, CDR2 YNNKEL (reference sequence). The CDR3 coding sequence is TGTGCCAGCAGCCAAGAAAGAGGAGGGAGTTGGAAAGGTCAGCCCCAGCATTTT. Translation: CASSQERGGSWKGQPQHF.

This clonotype was observed many times. This chain joins TRBV2 and TRBJ2-1; a weak D match, TRBD1 (5 bases). The V and J ends lost 2 bases and 6 bases respectively, with 14 bases between them. CDR1 SNHLY and CDR2 FYNNEI come from the germline V gene. CDR3 length: 15 residues. The CDR3 here is CASSEWAGPGNEQFF. The CDR3 nucleotides are TGTGCCAGCAGTGAATGGGCAGGGCCGGGCAATGAGCAGTTCTTC.

This clonotype is a singleton in its sample. The genes are TRBV7-2 and TRBJ1-2; tentatively, D is TRBD1 (6 bases). Trimming removed 1 base from V and 5 bases from J, with 11 bases in between. This CDR3 has 14 residues. CDR1 and CDR2 from the germline V gene are SGHTA and FQGNSA. CDR3 DNA sequence: TGTGCCAGCAGCTTAGAGGGGGGAGTTTATGGCTACACCTTC. Protein product: CASSLEGGVYGYTF.

The J gene is TRBJ1-5, the V gene TRBV28; D possibly corresponds to TRBD1 (5 bases). The CDR3 totals 16 residues. V lost 4 bases and J 4 bases, leaving 17 bases between the germline ends. Germline CDR1 reads MDHEN; CDR2 reads SYDVKM. The CDR3 sequence is CASSSLSRVTNQPQHF. As DNA, the CDR3 is TGTGCCAGCAGTTCCCTAAGCAGGGTTACTAATCAGCCCCAGCATTTT.

The chain joins TRBV10-3 to TRBJ2-3; 8 bases are a match to TRBD2. Judging by the DNA end, TRBJ2-1 fits better; the J call may be wrong. CDR1 is ENHRY and CDR2 is SYGVKD in the germline V gene. The CDR3 length is 17 residues. CDR3 sequence reads: CAISESKTGGPSYEQFF. In DNA, the CDR3 is TGTGCCATCAGTGAGTCGAAGACGGGGGGGCCCTCCTACGAGCAGTTCTTC.

This clonotype was seen ten or more times. The rearrangement uses TRBV6-2 or TRBV6-3 and TRBJ2-3, with TRBD1 identical over 8 bases. Trimming cost V 7 bases and J 11 bases; bases outside gene matches: 8. Per the germline V gene, CDR1 is MNHEY and CDR2 is SVGEGT. This CDR3 spans 12 amino acids. Here the CDR3 DNA reads TGTGCCAGCAACGAGAGACAGGGGCAGCAGTATTTT. As protein: CASNERQGQQYF.

The J gene is TRBJ1-2, the V gene TRBV7-9, with TRBD1 identical over 8 bases. Germline CDR1 is SEHNR and CDR2 is FQNEAQ (reference sequence). The CDR3 extends over 12 amino acids. The V segment lost 4 bases and the J segment 12 bases; nucleotides outside the gene matches: 7. CDR3 protein: CASSSLGTGHTF. Written as DNA, the CDR3 is TGTGCCAGCAGCTCCCTCGGGACAGGACACACCTTC. Full variable domain (rest looked up from reference TRBV7-9 and TRBJ1-2): DTGVSQNPRHKITKRGQNVTFRCDPISEHNRLYWYRQTLGQGPEFLTYFQNEAQLEKSRLLSDRFSAERPKGSFSTLEIQRTEQGDSAMYLCASSSLGTGHTFGSGTRLTVV.

The chain carries TRBV9 and TRBJ2-5, with a tentative D call TRBD1 (6 bases). V lost 3 bases and J lost 5, with 11 bases in between. Germline CDR1 SGDLS, CDR2 YYNGEE. This CDR3 is built from 13 residues. The CDR3 is CASSAFQGETQYF. CDR3 bases: TGTGCCAGCAGCGCTTTCCAGGGGGAGACCCAGTACTTC.

This clonotype was seen ten or more times. The V and J genes are TRBV9 and TRBJ1-2, with no clear D. The germline V and J ends were trimmed by 5 bases and 3 bases, with 8 bases remaining between them. The CDR3 is 12 amino acids. Germline V gene sequence: CDR1 SGDLS, CDR2 YYNGEE. The DNA of the CDR3 is TGTGCCAGCAGTCGGGATTACTATGGCTACACCTTC. This encodes CASSRDYYGYTF. The full variable domain, completed using reference TRBV9 and TRBJ1-2, is DSGVTQTPKHLITATGQRVTLRCSPRSGDLSVYWYQQSLDQGLQFLIQYYNGEERAKGNILERFSAQQFPDLHSELNLSSLELGDSALYFCASSRDYYGYTFGSGTRLTVV.

V is TRBV7-3 and J is TRBJ2-2, with a possible D match to TRBD2 (6 bases). CDR3 length equals 16 residues. Germline assignment: CDR1 SGHTA and CDR2 FQGTGA. V was trimmed by 5 bases and J by 4 bases, leaving 17 bases between them. The CDR3 region is CASSPHGGLGTGELFF. The DNA for the CDR3 is TGTGCCAGCAGCCCCCATGGGGGGTTAGGCACCGGGGAGCTGTTTTTT.

This clonotype was observed a few times. The chain carries TRBV12-3 or TRBV12-4 and TRBJ1-5; the D gene is possibly TRBD1 (6 bases). Trimming cost V 3 bases and J 7 bases, with 16 bases left between them. This CDR3 is built from 15 residues. CDR3 in amino acids: CASSLVPGAGQPQHF. CDR3 coding DNA: TGTGCCAGCAGTTTGGTTCCGGGGGCTGGCCAGCCCCAGCATTTT.

The chain is built from TRBV27 and TRBJ2-7, with 9 bases identical to TRBD2. The V gene end was trimmed by 5 bases and the J gene end by 2 bases; junction bases not matched to a gene: 4. Per germline, CDR1 MNHEY and CDR2 SMNVEV (reference sequence). The CDR3 loop spans 14 amino acids. Here the CDR3 DNA reads TGTGCCAGCAGTCCCCTAGCGGGGACCTACGAGCAGTACTTC. This codes for CASSPLAGTYEQYF.

This clonotype was observed many times. The chain is built from TRBV30 and TRBJ1-6; D gene uncertain. This CDR3 comprises 16 residues. V was trimmed by 4 bases and J by 3 bases, leaving 16 bases between them. In germline, CDR1 is GTSNPN, CDR2 SVGIG (reference sequence). This CDR3 reads CAWKYGIAFYNSPLHF. CDR3 coding DNA: TGTGCCTGGAAATACGGGATCGCCTTCTATAATTCACCCCTCCACTTT.

The chain employs TRBV28 and TRBJ2-5; 9 bases agree with TRBD2. With V trimmed by 4 bases and J by 4 bases, 10 bases remained unmatched. Per the germline V gene, CDR1 is MDHEN and CDR2 is SYDVKM. The CDR3 sequence is 16 residues long. The CDR3, as DNA: TGTGCCAGCAGTTCCGGCGGACTAGCGTCCTCAGAGACCCAGTACTTC. Translating it yields CASSSGGLASSETQYF.

This clonotype was found a few times. This chain connects TRBV6-1 to TRBJ1-6; D is perhaps TRBD1 (5 bases). The CDR3 loop spans 15 amino acids. CDR1 is MNHNS, CDR2 SASEGT, per germline. The V end lost 8 bases, the J end lost 9 bases, and 20 bases lay between the germline ends. The CDR3 region is CASGGGRQGTSPLHF. The CDR3 DNA follows: TGTGCCAGCGGGGGTGGAAGGCAGGGTACTTCACCCCTCCACTTT.

There are many counts of this clonotype. The CDR3 loop reads CASGSRGNEDTEAFF. The CDR3 DNA sequence: TGTGCTAGTGGCAGTCGAGGGAATGAGGACACTGAAGCTTTCTTT. The V and J genes are TRBV12-5 and TRBJ1-1; D is unresolved. The germline V gene has CDR1 LGHNT and CDR2 FRNRAP. The CDR3 spans 15 residues. Trimming removed 6 bases from V and 3 bases from J, with 17 bases in between.

Note on this clonotype: The junction and the germline gene differ at one end; a read error may be behind it. The chain joins TRBV3-1 to TRBJ2-7; weak D call: TRBD1 (5 bases). Germline CDR1 reads LGHDT; CDR2 reads YNNKEL (reference sequence). The CDR3 loop spans 16 amino acids. Here the CDR3 reads CTSSQERGWASYEQYF. The CDR3 DNA reads as TGTACCAGCAGCCAAGAAAGGGGCTGGGCTTCCTACGAGCAGTACTTC.

This clonotype appeared a few times. The genes are TRBV6-1 and TRBJ1-6; 8 bases match TRBD1. The germline CDR1 and CDR2 sequences are MNHNS and SASEGT. Trimming cost V 5 bases and J 9 bases; bases outside gene matches: 9. The CDR3 runs to 15 residues. The CDR3 region is CASSITDRARSPLHF. The DNA of the CDR3 is TGTGCCAGCAGTATCACGGACAGGGCTCGTTCACCCCTCCACTTT.

The rearrangement links TRBV7-9 to TRBJ1-6; D remains ambiguous. The CDR3 consists of 12 residues. Germline CDR1 is SEHNR and CDR2 is FQNEAQ (reference sequence). The V end lost 3 bases, the J end lost 8 bases, and 5 bases lay between the germline ends. The chain's CDR3 is CASSFPDSPLHF. The CDR3 DNA follows: TGTGCCAGCAGCTTCCCGGATTCACCCCTCCACTTT. The variable domain in full, with the rest retrieved from reference TRBV7-9 and TRBJ1-6, is DTGVSQNPRHKITKRGQNVTFRCDPISEHNRLYWYRQTLGQGPEFLTYFQNEAQLEKSRLLSDRFSAERPKGSFSTLEIQRTEQGDSAMYLCASSFPDSPLHFGNGTRLTVT.

This clonotype was recorded only once. A read error is possible here, since a much larger clone lies one base away. The chain is built from TRBV2 and TRBJ1-4, with D possibly TRBD1 on 5 matching bases. This CDR3 is 16 amino acids long. Germline V gene lookup returns CDR1 SNHLY and CDR2 FYNNEI. The CDR3 nucleotides read TGTGCCAGCGGTGAAAAGGGACTATCGACTAATGAAAAACTGTTTTTT. It translates to CASGEKGLSTNEKLFF.

This clonotype showed up just a few times. The J gene is TRBJ2-1, the V gene TRBV9, with 13 bases that match TRBD2. From germline, CDR1 is SGDLS and CDR2 YYNGEE. The CDR3 is 16 residues long. V trimming: 4 bases; J trimming: 5 bases; junction bases outside the gene matches: 6. The CDR3 nucleotides read TGTGCCAGCAGCTCCCGACTAGCGGGGGGAGACAATGAGCAGTTCTTC. Translating gives CASSSRLAGGDNEQFF.

In its sample, this clonotype was seen many times. The chain uses TRBV5-1 and TRBJ1-5; D is unresolved. V was shortened by 3 bases and J by 5 bases, with 3 bases between the two germline ends. Looked up from germline, CDR1 is SGHRS and CDR2 is YFSETQ. The CDR3 is made up of 11 amino acids. The CDR3 DNA reads as TGCGCCAGCAGCTCGGATCAGCCCCAGCATTTT. Translated, it gives CASSSDQPQHF. The full variable domain, its missing parts supplied by reference TRBV5-1 and TRBJ1-5, is KAGVTQTPRYLIKTRGQQVTLSCSPISGHRSVSWYQQTPGQGLQFLFEYFSETQRNKGNFPGRFSGRQFSNSRSEMNVSTLELGDSALYLCASSSDQPQHFGDGTRLSIL.

This clonotype was observed a few times. The chain uses TRBV4-1 and TRBJ1-5, with D unresolved. The CDR3 runs to 14 residues. Germline V gene sequence: CDR1 MGHRA, CDR2 YSYEKL. V was cut by 0 bases and J by 7 bases, with 10 bases left in between. In DNA, the CDR3 is TGCGCCAGCAGCCAAGATTGGGGAGGGCAGCCCCAGCATTTT. Protein sequence: CASSQDWGGQPQHF.

V usage is TRBV20-1 and J usage is TRBJ1-1; no firm D call. Germline values: CDR1 DFQATT, CDR2 SNEGSKA (reference sequence). Trimming removed 8 bases from V and 1 base from J, with 14 bases in between. CDR3 size: 13 residues. This CDR3 is CSQLKVPNTEAFF. CDR3 in DNA: TGCAGTCAGCTAAAGGTACCGAACACTGAAGCTTTCTTT.

This clonotype was found a few times. V is TRBV11-3 and J is TRBJ2-7, with TRBD1 matching over 7 bases. The CDR3 length is 12 residues. Germline V gene lookup returns CDR1 SGHNT and CDR2 YENEEA. Trimming removed 7 bases from V and 6 bases from J; junction bases left unmatched: 6. The CDR3 sequence is CASTQTGFEQYF. In DNA, the CDR3 is TGTGCCAGCACCCAGACAGGGTTCGAGCAGTACTTC.

This clonotype was counted a few times. The CDR3 nucleotides are TGTGCCACCAGCATGCGGACAGCGGACACCGGGGAGCTGTTTTTT. Translation: CATSMRTADTGELFF. The chain couples TRBV15 to TRBJ2-2; D may be TRBD1 (6 bases). This CDR3 spans 15 amino acids. V lost 4 bases to trimming and J lost 3 bases, with 12 bases between them. From germline, CDR1 is LNHNV and CDR2 YYDKDF (reference sequence). Together with reference TRBV15 and TRBJ2-2, the CDR3 gives the full variable domain: DAMVIQNPRYQVTQFGKPVTLSCSQTLNHNVMYWYQQKSSQAPKLLFHYYDKDFNNEADTPDNFQSRRPNTSFCFLDIRSPGLGDTAMYLCATSMRTADTGELFFGEGSRLTVL.

This clonotype was counted a few times. This chain joins TRBV19 and TRBJ1-5; D unresolved. V was trimmed by 3 bases and J by 1 base, leaving 10 bases between them. Germline CDR1 reads LNHDA; CDR2 reads SQIVND (reference sequence). The CDR3 runs to 15 residues. The chain's CDR3 is CASSIGMASNQPQHF. CDR3 DNA: TGTGCCAGTAGTATTGGGATGGCAAGCAATCAGCCCCAGCATTTT.

This clonotype was counted many times. The CDR3 nucleotides read TGTGCCAGCAGCTTTGCCCCTTCCTACGAGCAGTACTTC. Its translation is CASSFAPSYEQYF. This chain connects TRBV11-1 to TRBJ2-7, with D unclear. The CDR3 has 13 residues. V was clipped by 3 bases and J by 1 base, with 7 bases between them. Germline V gives CDR1 SGHAT, CDR2 FQDESV (reference sequence). The whole variable domain, filled in from reference TRBV11-1 and TRBJ2-7, reads EAEVAQSPRYKITEKSQAVAFWCDPISGHATLYWYRQILGQGPELLVQFQDESVVDDSQLPKDRFSAERLKGVDSTLKIQPAELGDSAMYLCASSFAPSYEQYFGPGTRLTVT.